Listed here is a single TCR beta chain. Every donor gave 7.5 to 10 milliliters of peripheral blood. This record comes from a study of blood T cells in healthy people across ages. Alongside a J-beta primer mix, a sample-barcoded 5' primer served in a second PCR lasting roughly 7 to 12 cycles. TCRdb passed the 5' RACE reads through MiXCR, listing each CDR3 protein once. Among some 940,000 distinct CDR3 sequences listed, 25% to 30% were seen once. V lost 6 bases to trimming and J lost 5 bases, with 13 bases between them. This CDR3 comprises 13 residues. These same data were also listed under a study on T cells of mothers and their children.

Sequencing input: blood. The V and J genes are TRBV12-3 or TRBV12-4 and TRBJ1-2, with D possibly matching TRBD1 (6 bases). The sequence was obtained from a woman aged 40 to 50 in good health. The CDR3 nucleotides are TGTGCCAGCAGACAAGGACAGCTTTATGGCTACACCTTC. Its translation is CASRQGQLYGYTF.